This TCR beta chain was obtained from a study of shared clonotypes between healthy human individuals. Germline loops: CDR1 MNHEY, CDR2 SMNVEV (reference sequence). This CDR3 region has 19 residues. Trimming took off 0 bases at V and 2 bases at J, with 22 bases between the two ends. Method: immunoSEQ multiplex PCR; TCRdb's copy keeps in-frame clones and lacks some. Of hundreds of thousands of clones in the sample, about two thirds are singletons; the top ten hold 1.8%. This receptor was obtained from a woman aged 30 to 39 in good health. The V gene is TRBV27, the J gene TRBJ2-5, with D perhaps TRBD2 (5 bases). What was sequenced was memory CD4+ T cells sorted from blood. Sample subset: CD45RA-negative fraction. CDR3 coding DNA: TGTGCCAGCAGTTTATCGTCACTATCGCCCGAGCGGATACAAGAGACCCAGTACTTC. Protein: CASSLSSLSPERIQETQYF.